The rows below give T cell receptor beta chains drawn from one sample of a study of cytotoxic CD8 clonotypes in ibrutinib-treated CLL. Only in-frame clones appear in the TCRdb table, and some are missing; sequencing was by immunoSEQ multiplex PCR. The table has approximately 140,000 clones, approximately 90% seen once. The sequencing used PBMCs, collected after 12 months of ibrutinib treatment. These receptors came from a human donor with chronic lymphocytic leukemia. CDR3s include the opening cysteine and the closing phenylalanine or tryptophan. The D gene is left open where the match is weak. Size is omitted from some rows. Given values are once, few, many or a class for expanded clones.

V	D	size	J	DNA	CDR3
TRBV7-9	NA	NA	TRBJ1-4	TGTGCCAGCAGCCCGGGGGGTCAACAGACAGAAAAACTGTTTTTT	CASSPGGQQTEKLFF
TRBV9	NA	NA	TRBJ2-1	TGTGCCAGCAGCCCCCTGGTGGACCAGGCAAGGCAGTTCTTC	CASSPLVDQARQFF
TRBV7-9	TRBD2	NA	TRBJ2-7	TGTGCCAGCAGCTCTGGGGAGGGCGGCGAGCAGTACTTC	CASSSGEGGEQYF
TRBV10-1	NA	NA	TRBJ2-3	TGCGCCAGCAGTGGACCCCTTATTCAGGCCCTGTTGGATACGCAGTATTTT	CASSGPLIQALLDTQYF
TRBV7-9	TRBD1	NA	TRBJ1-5	TGTGCCAGCAGCCAGGGACAGGGCAAACAGCCCCAGCATTTT	CASSQGQGKQPQHF
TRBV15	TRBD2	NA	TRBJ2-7	TGTGCCACCAGCAGGGGGACTAGCGGGAGCTACGAGCAGTACTTC	CATSRGTSGSYEQYF
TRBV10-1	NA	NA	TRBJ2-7	TGCGCCAGCAGTGAGTCGACTTCCGCCTACGAGCAGTACTTC	CASSESTSAYEQYF
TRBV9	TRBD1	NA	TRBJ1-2	TGTGCCAGCAGCCCCTGGACAGGAGGCGAAACTGGCTACACCTTC	CASSPWTGGETGYTF
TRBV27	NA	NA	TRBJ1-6	TGTGCCAGCAGTTACAACGGACATGGTGATTCACCCCTCCACTTT	CASSYNGHGDSPLHF
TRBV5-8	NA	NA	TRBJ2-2	TGTGCCAGCAGCTTGGTAGGGACCGGTGCCGGGGAGCTGTTTTTT	CASSLVGTGAGELFF
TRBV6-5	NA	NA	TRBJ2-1	TGTGCCAGCAGTCTCAGCTCCTACAATGAGCAGTTCTTC	CASSLSSYNEQFF
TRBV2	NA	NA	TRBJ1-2	TGTGCCAGCAGTGACTACAGGGCGTCCCAAGAAGGCTACACCTTC	CASSDYRASQEGYTF
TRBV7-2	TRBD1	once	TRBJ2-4	TGTGCCAGCAGCTCGGGACAGGGAAACATTCAGTACTTC	CASSSGQGNIQYF
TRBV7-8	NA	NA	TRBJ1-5	TGTGCCAGCAGCCCCCTCGGGGCGGTCAATCAGCCCCAGCATTTT	CASSPLGAVNQPQHF
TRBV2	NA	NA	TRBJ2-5	TGTGCCAGCAGTGAAGACAGGGACGAGACCCAGTACTTC	CASSEDRDETQYF
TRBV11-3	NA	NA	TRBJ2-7	TGTGCCAGCAGCTTCTCGGGCAGCTCCTACGAGCAGTACTTC	CASSFSGSSYEQYF
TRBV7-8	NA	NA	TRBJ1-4	TGTGCCAGCAGTTCGACGGTCCGGGATGAAAAACTGTTTTTT	CASSSTVRDEKLFF
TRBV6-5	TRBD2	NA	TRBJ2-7	TGTGCCAGCAGCCAACTAGCGGGAAACTACGAGCAGTACTTC	CASSQLAGNYEQYF
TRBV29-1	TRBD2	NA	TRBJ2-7	TGCAGCGTTGAAGGCGGCGGGACTAGCGGCGACTACGAGCAGTACTTC	CSVEGGGTSGDYEQYF
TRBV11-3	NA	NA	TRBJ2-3	TGTGCCAGCAGCTCGGACAACACGCACGTTACGCAGTATTTT	CASSSDNTHVTQYF
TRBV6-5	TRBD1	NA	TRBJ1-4	TGTGCCAGCAGTCCCCTGACAGGGTCGGGTGAAAAACTGTTTTTT	CASSPLTGSGEKLFF
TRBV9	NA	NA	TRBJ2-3	TGTGCCAGCACCACGACCGATAGAGATACGCAGTATTTT	CASTTTDRDTQYF
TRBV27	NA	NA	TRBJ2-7	TGTGCCAGCAGTTCAGGGGTGGTCGAGCAGTACTTC	CASSSGVVEQYF
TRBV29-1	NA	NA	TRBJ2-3	TGCAGCGCTCAGGAACCCGGACCTCCGCAGTATTTT	CSAQEPGPPQYF
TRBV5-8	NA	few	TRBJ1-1	TGTGCCAGCAGCTTCGGGGGGCACGACACTGAAGCTTTCTTT	CASSFGGHDTEAFF
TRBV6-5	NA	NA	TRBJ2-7	TGTGCCAGCAGTCAGACAGCCTACGAGCAGTACTTC	CASSQTAYEQYF
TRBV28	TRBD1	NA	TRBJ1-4	TGTGCCAGCAGTTCCCTAGGACAGGGGGCGTTATCCGTTGAAAAACTGTTTTTT	CASSSLGQGALSVEKLFF
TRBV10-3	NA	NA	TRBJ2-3	TGTGCCGCCTCCCCCAGGGAAGGCACAGATACGCAGTATTTT	CAASPREGTDTQYF
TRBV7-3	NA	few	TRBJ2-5	TGTGCCAGCAGCCCCCGGGGGTTAGAGACCCAGTACTTC	CASSPRGLETQYF
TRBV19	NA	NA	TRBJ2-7	TGTGCCAGTGGCAGGGGAATCTACTACGAGCAGTACTTC	CASGRGIYYEQYF
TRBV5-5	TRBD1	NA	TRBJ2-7	TGTGCCAGCAGCTTGGGGCCAGGGGGCTCCTACGAGCAGTACTTC	CASSLGPGGSYEQYF
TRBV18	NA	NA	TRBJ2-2	TGTGCCAGTGACCCGATAAACGCGAACACCGGGGAGCTGTTTTTT	CASDPINANTGELFF
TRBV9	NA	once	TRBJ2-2	TGTGCCAGCAGCGTAGAGCTCGGGGGCTCAGGGGAGCTGTTTTTT	CASSVELGGSGELFF
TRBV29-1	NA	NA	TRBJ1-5	TGCAGCGTTGACCTTAGGCCCCCCACCAATCAGCCCCAGCATTTT	CSVDLRPPTNQPQHF
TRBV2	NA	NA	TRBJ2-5	TGTGCCACCAAAGAACAGGGCCCGGGGGAGACCCAGTACTTC	CATKEQGPGETQYF
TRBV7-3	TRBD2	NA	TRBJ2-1	TGTGCCAGCAGCCCTAGACTAGCGGCTGCCAATGAGCAGTTCTTC	CASSPRLAAANEQFF
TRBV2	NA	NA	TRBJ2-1	TGTGCCAGCAGTGGCGACTCGGCCTACAATGAGCAGTTCTTC	CASSGDSAYNEQFF
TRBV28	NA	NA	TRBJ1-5	TGTGCCAGCAGTTTATTCGGACAGCTTAATCAGCCCCAGCATTTT	CASSLFGQLNQPQHF
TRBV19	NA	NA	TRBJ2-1	TGTGCCAGTAGTTGGGCTACATCAAACAATGAGCAGTTCTTC	CASSWATSNNEQFF
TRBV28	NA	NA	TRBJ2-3	TGTGCCAGCAGTAATCCTTGGCGGGACAACACAGATACGCAGTATTTT	CASSNPWRDNTDTQYF
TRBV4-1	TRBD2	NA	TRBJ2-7	TGCGCCAGCAGCCAAGATTCGCGAGCGGGAGTATCAGCCTACGAGCAGTACTTC	CASSQDSRAGVSAYEQYF
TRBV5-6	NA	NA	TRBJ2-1	TGTGCCAGCAGCTTGACACAAAGATATGAGCAGTTCTTC	CASSLTQRYEQFF
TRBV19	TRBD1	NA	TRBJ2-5	TGTGCCAGTACCCGGACAGGGGGAGAGACCCAGTACTTC	CASTRTGGETQYF